This TCR beta chain originates from a study of cytomegalovirus exposure and HLA in healthy donors. Study findings and constraints: In a later analysis, DRB1 alleles had the most associated TCRs; HLA-C alleles the fewest. In a later analysis, 15,000 to 20,000 TCR beta sequences were associated with HLA alleles at 0.05 false discovery rate.

Researchers ran the PCR with 60 Vbeta and 13 Jbeta primers. Using immunoSEQ multiplex PCR, the repertoire was profiled, and TCRdb retains in-frame clones only, with some absent. Of about 130,000 clones in the sample, about 85% were seen once. V lost 0 bases, J lost 7 bases, and 10 bases lay in between. The CDR3 contains 15 residues. Per germline, CDR1 SGHTA and CDR2 FQGNSA. As regards this clone: As yet, its antigen is unknown.

Source material: PBMCs. The gene calls are TRBV7-2 and TRBJ1-6; D is unclear. The TCR originated in a boy between 10 and 17 years old in good health and CMV-seronegative. The CDR3 is CASSLAGMGNSPLHF. CDR3 nucleotide sequence: TGTGCCAGCAGCTTAGCCGGGATGGGAAATTCACCCCTCCACTTT.